This entry lists 9 T cell receptor beta chains sequenced from one sample in a study of T-cell reconstitution after alpha-beta-depleted transplantation in children. It was with unique molecular identifiers that the TCRbeta library was prepared. TCRdb used MiXCR to reprocess the PCR reads, holding one entry per CDR3 protein. The sample comprises about 240,000 distinct CDR3 sequences, about 12% of which are singletons, and 2% to 3% rests with the top ten. The sample here was PBMCs from the stem cell graft donor, taken from the stem cell graft. These TCRs come from a human donor who donated a stem cell graft to a child with acute lymphoblastic leukemia.

This clonotype was seen many times. V gene TRBV29-1 combines with J gene TRBJ1-3; 9 bases are a match to TRBD1. This CDR3 has 16 residues. Losses at the gene ends were 6 bases for V and 11 bases for J; bases not matched to a gene: 20. CDR1 and CDR2 (germline): SQVTM, ANQGSEA. CDR3 DNA sequence: TGCAGCGTCGCCGTCTTCCGGGACAGGGACAGACACGCCATATATTTT. It is translated as CSVAVFRDRDRHAIYF.

At least ten counts were recorded for this clonotype. The chain couples TRBV6-5 to TRBJ1-1; D remains ambiguous. V was trimmed by 4 bases and J by 0 bases, leaving 12 bases between them. The CDR3 consists of 15 residues. Germline V gene data show CDR1 as MNHEY and CDR2 as SVGAGI. In DNA, the CDR3 is TGTGCCAGCAGTTCTATGACTTCCTTGAACACTGAAGCTTTCTTT. Protein product: CASSSMTSLNTEAFF.

The chain links TRBV28 to TRBJ2-7, with a possible D match to TRBD2 (6 bases). The CDR3 extends over 15 amino acids. CDR1 is MDHEN, CDR2 SYDVKM, per germline. Trimming stripped 5 bases from V and 4 bases from J, with 18 bases between. CDR3 DNA: TGTGCCAGCAGTCGCCTGGCGGGGTTCTATTACGAGCAGTACTTC. This codes for CASSRLAGFYYEQYF.

This clonotype was counted ten times or more. The gene calls are TRBV5-1 and TRBJ2-1; TRBD1 agrees at 7 bases. CDR3 length: 13 amino acids. V was clipped by 8 bases and J by 2 bases; unmatched bases: 4. In germline, CDR1 is SGHRS, CDR2 YFSETQ. DNA for the CDR3: TGCGCCAGTGGGACAGTCCCCTACAATGAGCAGTTCTTC. As protein: CASGTVPYNEQFF. The whole variable domain, remainder taken from reference TRBV5-1 and TRBJ2-1, is KAGVTQTPRYLIKTRGQQVTLSCSPISGHRSVSWYQQTPGQGLQFLFEYFSETQRNKGNFPGRFSGRQFSNSRSEMNVSTLELGDSALYLCASGTVPYNEQFFGPGTRLTVL.

This clonotype has a count of ten or more. The chain has TRBV7-9 and TRBJ1-4, with a weak D call TRBD1 (5 bases). The V end was cut by 6 bases, the J end by 7 bases, with 12 bases between. This CDR3 region has 13 residues. Germline V gene data show CDR1 as SEHNR and CDR2 as FQNEAQ (reference sequence). The CDR3 here is CASRQDSFEKLFF. In DNA form, the CDR3 reads TGTGCCAGCAGACAAGACAGCTTTGAAAAACTGTTTTTT.

This clonotype came up many times. The V and J genes are TRBV12-3 or TRBV12-4 and TRBJ1-2; D unresolved. The CDR3 is made up of 11 amino acids. The ends were cut back, 6 bases at V and 7 bases at J, with 9 bases in the middle. The CDR3 nucleotides are TGTGCCAGCAGCATGTTGGCTGGCTACACCTTC. It specifies CASSMLAGYTF.

This clonotype has at least ten counts. The V gene is TRBV7-2, the J gene TRBJ2-5; 7 positions match TRBD1. The CDR3 is 11 residues long. The germline V gene has CDR1 SGHTA and CDR2 FQGNSA. Trimming at V came to 2 bases and at J to 9 bases, leaving 0 bases not matched to a gene. This CDR3 reads CASSLTGAQYF. The CDR3 DNA reads as TGTGCCAGCAGCTTAACAGGGGCCCAGTACTTC. Combining the CDR3 with reference TRBV7-2 and TRBJ2-5 gives the whole variable domain GAGVSQSPSNKVTEKGKDVELRCDPISGHTALYWYRQSLGQGLEFLIYFQGNSAPDKSGLPSDRFSAERTGGSVSTLTIQRTQQEDSAVYLCASSLTGAQYFGPGTRLLVL.

This clonotype was observed many times. The V and J genes are TRBV13 and TRBJ2-7, with 10 bases matching TRBD2. The CDR3 has 14 residues. The junction had 6 bases not matched to a gene; V was cut back by 5 bases and J by 5 bases. The germline V gene has CDR1 PRHDT and CDR2 FYEKMQ (reference sequence). The CDR3 DNA follows: TGTGCCAGCAGCGCCGCTAGCGGGAGAAACGAGCAGTACTTC. It is translated as CASSAASGRNEQYF.

The chain recombines TRBV28 with TRBJ2-1, with 9 bases matching TRBD2. The J segment lost 7 bases and the V segment lost 6 bases, leaving 10 bases of the junction unmatched. The germline gives CDR1 MDHEN, CDR2 SYDVKM. This CDR3 spans 15 amino acids. CDR3 amino acids: CASSSSSGNGNEQFF. CDR3 DNA: TGTGCCAGCAGCTCTTCTAGCGGGAACGGAAATGAGCAGTTCTTC.